This entry lists 29 T cell receptor beta chains sequenced from one sample in a study of cytomegalovirus exposure and HLA in healthy donors. The data were produced by immunoSEQ multiplex PCR, yet TCRdb's version contains in-frame clones alone and is incomplete. Of 120,000 or so clones in the sample, around 90% were seen once. The source material was PBMCs. Receptors were obtained from a woman aged 18-30 years in good health and CMV-seronegative.

The V call is TRBV6-5, the J call TRBJ2-7, with 7 positions matching TRBD1. CDR1 and CDR2 from the germline V gene are MNHEY and SVGAGI. V was pared by 4 bases and J by 1 base, with 1 base of the junction left unmatched. CDR3 length equals 13 residues. Here the CDR3 reads CASSWGQSYEQYF. CDR3 DNA: TGTGCCAGCAGTTGGGGACAGTCCTACGAGCAGTACTTC.

The chain uses TRBV27 and TRBJ2-7; D gene uncertain. CDR3 length: 13 amino acids. Germline CDR1 reads MNHEY; CDR2 reads SMNVEV (reference sequence). The V gene lost 5 bases and the J gene lost 4 bases, with 12 bases spanning the gap. CDR3 sequence: CASSPTTLYEQYF. In nucleotides, the CDR3 is TGTGCCAGCAGTCCAACGACACTTTACGAGCAGTACTTC.

This clone was found once. The chain is built from TRBV2 and TRBJ1-6; TRBD1 matches at 7 bases. The CDR3 runs 15 residues. With 4 bases clipped from V and 4 bases from J, the junction kept 4 bases outside the gene matches. Germline V CDR1 and CDR2: SNHLY, FYNNEI. The CDR3 sequence is CASSVRGPYNSPLHF. CDR3 nucleotides: TGTGCCAGCAGTGTGAGGGGGCCGTATAATTCACCCCTCCACTTT.

In this sample, this clone turned up once. V and J are TRBV7-8 and TRBJ1-1; 8 nucleotides line up with TRBD1. This CDR3 spans 16 amino acids. With 3 bases clipped from V and 0 bases from J, the junction kept 6 bases outside the gene matches. The germline gives CDR1 SGHVS, CDR2 FQNEAQ. CDR3 in amino acids: CASSFGTGLMNTEAFF. CDR3 coding DNA: TGTGCCAGCAGCTTTGGGACAGGACTAATGAACACTGAAGCTTTCTTT.

The chain employs TRBV30 and TRBJ2-2; 11 bases align to TRBD2. Germline CDR1 is GTSNPN and CDR2 is SVGIG (reference sequence). The CDR3 is made up of 14 amino acids. The trim removed 2 bases at V and 6 bases at J, leaving 2 bases unmatched. This CDR3 reads CAWSTGLAAGELFF. The CDR3 region has the DNA TGTGCCTGGAGTACGGGACTAGCGGCCGGGGAGCTGTTTTTT.

The V and J genes are TRBV4-2 and TRBJ2-3; D uncertain. The germline CDR1 and CDR2 sequences are LGHNA and YNFKEQ. There are 12 residues in the CDR3. V lost 1 base, J lost 6 bases, and 5 bases lay in between. The CDR3 sequence is CASSQVGDTQYF. DNA for the CDR3: TGTGCCAGCAGCCAAGTCGGGGATACGCAGTATTTT.

The V and J genes are TRBV28 and TRBJ1-5, with 11 bases matching TRBD1. V shed 10 bases, J shed 3 bases, and the junction held 8 bases outside the gene matches. Per germline, CDR1 MDHEN and CDR2 SYDVKM. This CDR3 is built from 15 residues. The CDR3, as DNA: TGTGCCACCGGGACAGGGGGACGGGACAATCAGCCCCAGCATTTT. As protein: CATGTGGRDNQPQHF.

The rearrangement links TRBV11-2 to TRBJ1-4; weak D call: TRBD1 (5 bases). Germline-derived CDR1 and CDR2 are SGHAT and FQNNGV. Deletions cut 3 bases from V and 7 bases from J, with 12 bases between. The CDR3 spans 14 residues. The CDR3 nucleotides read TGTGCCAGCAGCTTCAAGGATAGGGGTGAAAAACTGTTTTTT. It encodes CASSFKDRGEKLFF. Filled out from reference TRBV11-2 and TRBJ1-4, the complete variable domain reads EAGVAQSPRYKIIEKRQSVAFWCNPISGHATLYWYQQILGQGPKLLIQFQNNGVVDDSQLPKDRFSAERLKGVDSTLKIQPAKLEDSAVYLCASSFKDRGEKLFFGSGTQLSVL.

The genes are TRBV27 and TRBJ1-1; a possible D gene is TRBD1 (5 bases). Germline V CDR1 and CDR2: MNHEY, SMNVEV (reference sequence). The CDR3 covers 14 residues. Trimming removed 6 bases at V and 0 bases at J, with 11 bases between. The CDR3 here is CASSDSSMNTEAFF. Written as DNA, the CDR3 is TGTGCCAGCAGCGACAGCTCGATGAACACTGAAGCTTTCTTT.

This chain links TRBV5-1 with TRBJ2-7; 8 nucleotides agree with TRBD1. Germline lookup yields CDR1 SGHRS and CDR2 YFSETQ. The CDR3 runs to 14 residues. Germline trimming cut 4 bases from V and 3 bases from J; bases unmatched to any gene: 6. The DNA of the CDR3 is TGCGCCAGCAGCCCCGGGACAGGAGACTACGAGCAGTACTTC. It yields the protein CASSPGTGDYEQYF.

This chain uses TRBV4-1 with TRBJ1-5; TRBD1 might be the D (6 bases). Germline lookup yields CDR1 MGHRA and CDR2 YSYEKL. V lost 1 base, J lost 7 bases, and 14 bases lay in between. The CDR3 has 15 amino acids. The CDR3 nucleotides read TGCGCCAGCAGCCAAGCCCCACAGGGAGGGCAGCCCCAGCATTTT. This gives the protein CASSQAPQGGQPQHF.

This clone was recorded at least ten times. This chain uses TRBV7-2 with TRBJ2-7; 8 bases fit TRBD2. V was pared by 5 bases and J by 1 base, with 10 bases of the junction left unmatched. This CDR3 comprises 16 residues. CDR1 is SGHTA and CDR2 is FQGNSA in the germline V gene. This chain's CDR3 is CASSALGAGASYEQYF. The CDR3 nucleotides read TGTGCCAGCAGCGCGCTGGGAGCGGGAGCTTCCTACGAGCAGTACTTC.

This sequence joins TRBV28 and TRBJ2-2; 8 nucleotides match TRBD1. J was trimmed by 6 bases and V by 6 bases; bases with no gene match: 9. There are 15 residues in the CDR3. Germline CDR1 and CDR2: MDHEN and SYDVKM. Here the CDR3 DNA reads TGTGCCAGCAGCCTCAGGGGGCGCAAGGCCGGGGAGCTGTTTTTT. It encodes CASSLRGRKAGELFF. Full variable domain (missing parts from reference TRBV28 and TRBJ2-2): DVKVTQSSRYLVKRTGEKVFLECVQDMDHENMFWYRQDPGLGLRLIYFSYDVKMKEKGDIPEGYSVSREKKERFSLILESASTNQTSMYLCASSLRGRKAGELFFGEGSRLTVL.

The chain employs TRBV9 and TRBJ2-5; TRBD1 might be the D (6 bases). The germline V and J ends were trimmed by 0 bases and 2 bases, with 11 bases remaining between them. The CDR3 sequence is 15 residues long. CDR1 is SGDLS and CDR2 is YYNGEE in the germline V gene. The CDR3 sequence: CASSVVPGAQETQYF. Here the CDR3 DNA reads TGTGCCAGCAGCGTAGTTCCAGGGGCGCAAGAGACCCAGTACTTC.

The genes are TRBV5-1 and TRBJ2-7; TRBD2 aligns across 12 bases. Germline values: CDR1 SGHRS, CDR2 YFSETQ. This CDR3 has 15 amino acids. Trimming cost V 5 bases and J 2 bases; bases outside gene matches: 5. The CDR3 region has the DNA TGCGCCAGCAGGGACCCTAGCGGGAGGGCCTACGAGCAGTACTTC. This encodes CASRDPSGRAYEQYF.

The chain joins TRBV18 to TRBJ2-7; 8 nucleotides match TRBD2. The CDR3 has 15 residues. Germline CDR1 KGHSH, CDR2 LQKENI. Trimming removed 2 bases from V and 5 bases from J; junction bases left unmatched: 8. CDR3 nucleotide sequence: TGTGCCAGCTCACCAGTCGGACTAGCAGGAGACGAGCAGTACTTC. This encodes CASSPVGLAGDEQYF.

V and J are TRBV7-9 and TRBJ1-3, with D hard to call. The CDR3 contains 14 residues. Germline assignment: CDR1 SEHNR and CDR2 FQNEAQ (reference sequence). Trimming took 5 bases from V and 0 from J, leaving 8 bases between them. The CDR3 reads CASSQHSSGNTIYF. Written as DNA, the CDR3 is TGTGCCAGCAGCCAACACAGCTCTGGAAACACCATATATTTT.

This clone was detected only once. Other DNA sequences in this sample translate to the same CDR3. The V and J genes are TRBV11-2 and TRBJ2-7, with 9 bases identical to TRBD1. The CDR3 sequence is 14 residues long. Germline trimming cut 1 base from V and 4 bases from J; bases unmatched to any gene: 2. CDR1 is SGHAT and CDR2 is FQNNGV in the germline V gene. CDR3 nucleotide sequence: TGTGCCAGCAGCTTAGGGACAGGGGTGTACGAGCAGTACTTC. This encodes CASSLGTGVYEQYF.

The V and J genes are TRBV5-6 and TRBJ2-7; D might be TRBD1 (6 bases). Germline CDR1 SGHDT, CDR2 YYEEEE. V lost 0 bases to trimming and J lost 2 bases, with 12 bases between them. This CDR3 has 15 residues. The CDR3 loop is CASSLDREETYEQYF. The DNA of the CDR3 is TGTGCCAGCAGCTTGGACAGGGAAGAGACCTACGAGCAGTACTTC.

This clone was seen only once. The V and J genes are TRBV2 and TRBJ2-4; possibly TRBD2 for D (5 bases). The CDR3 contains 11 residues. V lost 7 bases and J lost 11, with 12 bases in between. Per germline, CDR1 SNHLY and CDR2 FYNNEI. Here the CDR3 reads CASMVPGFQYF. The CDR3 DNA follows: TGTGCCAGCATGGTCCCGGGGTTTCAGTACTTC.

The chain has TRBV19 and TRBJ2-1; perhaps TRBD2 as D (6 bases). The length of the CDR3 is 17 residues. V was trimmed by 3 bases and J by 3 bases, leaving 18 bases between them. CDR1 is LNHDA, CDR2 SQIVND, per germline (reference sequence). The CDR3, as DNA: TGTGCCAGTAGTATTGTTCGCATAGCGGAATTCTACAATGAGCAGTTCTTC. Translating gives CASSIVRIAEFYNEQFF.

This clone was seen only once. The rearrangement joins TRBV29-1 to TRBJ1-1, with D possibly being TRBD1 (5 bases). CDR1 and CDR2 from the germline V gene are SQVTM and ANQGSEA. V was trimmed by 4 bases and J by 0 bases, leaving 12 bases between them. The CDR3 spans 14 residues. Written as DNA, the CDR3 is TGCAGCGTTGTGACAGAGAACGTGAACACTGAAGCTTTCTTT. This encodes CSVVTENVNTEAFF.

This clone was seen a single time. The chain employs TRBV18 and TRBJ1-5, with D uncertain. Germline V gives CDR1 KGHSH, CDR2 LQKENI. This CDR3 region has 13 residues. V gave up 2 bases and J gave up 5 bases, with 7 bases separating them. CDR3 region: CASSPERDQPQHF. Written as DNA, the CDR3 is TGTGCCAGCTCACCAGAGAGGGATCAGCCCCAGCATTTT.

The genes are TRBV7-9 and TRBJ2-2; 8 nucleotides align to TRBD2. Germline V gene lookup returns CDR1 SEHNR and CDR2 FQNEAQ (reference sequence). Trimming cost V 5 bases and J 6 bases; bases outside gene matches: 11. The CDR3 contains 16 residues. The CDR3 DNA sequence: TGTGCCAGCAGCAAAGGAAAAGCGGGGGCCGCCGGGGAGCTGTTTTTT. Amino acids: CASSKGKAGAAGELFF.

The chain joins TRBV7-9 to TRBJ2-3; TRBD2 agrees at 7 bases. J was trimmed by 4 bases and V by 4 bases; bases with no gene match: 8. The CDR3 is 15 residues long. Germline V gene lookup returns CDR1 SEHNR and CDR2 FQNEAQ (reference sequence). In nucleotides, the CDR3 is TGTGCCAGCAGCTCGGTACGTGCGGGAGCAGATACGCAGTATTTT. Translated, it gives CASSSVRAGADTQYF.

V and J are TRBV29-1 and TRBJ2-7, with 10 bases fitting TRBD1. This CDR3 region has 13 residues. Germline V gene sequence: CDR1 SQVTM, CDR2 ANQGSEA. Germline trimming cut 6 bases from V and 0 bases from J; bases unmatched to any gene: 2. The CDR3 region is CSVGQGPSYEQYF. CDR3 nucleotide sequence: TGCAGCGTGGGACAGGGGCCCTCCTACGAGCAGTACTTC.

This clone appeared once. This chain connects TRBV6-1 to TRBJ2-3, with 8 nucleotides matching TRBD1. Germline lookup yields CDR1 MNHNS and CDR2 SASEGT. The CDR3 loop spans 17 amino acids. The junction had 7 bases not matched to a gene; V was cut back by 0 bases and J by 2 bases. CDR3 region: CASSEAHPGGHTDTQYF. Here the CDR3 DNA reads TGTGCCAGCAGTGAAGCGCACCCAGGGGGCCACACAGATACGCAGTATTTT.

The chain links TRBV14 to TRBJ2-5, with D possibly matching TRBD2 (5 bases). This CDR3 spans 15 amino acids. The V gene lost 1 base and the J gene lost 6 bases, with 15 bases spanning the gap. Germline V gene data show CDR1 as SGHDN and CDR2 as FVKESK. CDR3 in DNA: TGTGCCAGCAGCCAAGTCTGGGGAGCCCGGCAGACCCAGTACTTC. Residues: CASSQVWGARQTQYF.

The J gene is TRBJ1-2, the V gene TRBV11-2; D is unclear. This CDR3 comprises 13 residues. CDR1 and CDR2 from the germline V gene are SGHAT and FQNNGV. The V end was cut by 1 base, the J end by 2 bases, with 5 bases between. The CDR3 coding sequence is TGTGCCAGCAGCTTAGCGGTCAACTATGGCTACACCTTC. This sequence encodes CASSLAVNYGYTF.